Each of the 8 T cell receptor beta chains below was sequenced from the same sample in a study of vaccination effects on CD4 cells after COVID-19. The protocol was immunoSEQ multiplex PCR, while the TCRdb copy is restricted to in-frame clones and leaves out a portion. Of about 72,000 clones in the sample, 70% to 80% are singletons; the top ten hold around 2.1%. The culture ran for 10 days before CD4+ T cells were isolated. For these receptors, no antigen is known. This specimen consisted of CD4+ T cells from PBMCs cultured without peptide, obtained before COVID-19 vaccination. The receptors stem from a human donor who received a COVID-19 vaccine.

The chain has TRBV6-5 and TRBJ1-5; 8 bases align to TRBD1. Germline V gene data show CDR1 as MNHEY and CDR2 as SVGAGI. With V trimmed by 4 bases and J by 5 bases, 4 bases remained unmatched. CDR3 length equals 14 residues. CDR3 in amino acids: CASSWDRTYQPQHF. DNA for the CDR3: TGTGCCAGCAGTTGGGACAGGACCTATCAGCCCCAGCATTTT.

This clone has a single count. CDR3 bases: TGTGCCAGCAGCTTTGGGACAGGGGAATTTGAGACCCAGTACTTC. Translated, it gives CASSFGTGEFETQYF. The chain recombines TRBV5-4 with TRBJ2-5; 10 nucleotides match TRBD1. Germline V CDR1 and CDR2: SGHNT, YYREEE (reference sequence). The CDR3 is 15 amino acids. J gave up 5 bases and V 2 bases, and 6 bases lay outside the gene matches. The whole variable domain, remainder taken from reference TRBV5-4 and TRBJ2-5, is ETGVTQSPTHLIKTRGQQVTLRCSSQSGHNTVSWYQQALGQGPQFIFQYYREEENGRGNFPPRFSGLQFPNYSSELNVNALELDDSALYLCASSFGTGEFETQYFGPGTRLLVL.

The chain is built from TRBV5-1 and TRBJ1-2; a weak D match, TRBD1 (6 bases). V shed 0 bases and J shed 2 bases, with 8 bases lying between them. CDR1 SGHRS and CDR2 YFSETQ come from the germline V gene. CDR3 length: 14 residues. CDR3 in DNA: TGCGCCAGCAGCTTGGACACAGGGAACTATGGCTACACCTTC. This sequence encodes CASSLDTGNYGYTF.

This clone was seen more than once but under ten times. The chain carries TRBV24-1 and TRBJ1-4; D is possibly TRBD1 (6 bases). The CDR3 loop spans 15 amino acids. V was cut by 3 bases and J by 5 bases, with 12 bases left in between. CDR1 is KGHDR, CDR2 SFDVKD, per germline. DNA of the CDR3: TGTGCCACCAGTGATGGGGGGGCTCCGAATGAAAAACTGTTTTTT. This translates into CATSDGGAPNEKLFF.

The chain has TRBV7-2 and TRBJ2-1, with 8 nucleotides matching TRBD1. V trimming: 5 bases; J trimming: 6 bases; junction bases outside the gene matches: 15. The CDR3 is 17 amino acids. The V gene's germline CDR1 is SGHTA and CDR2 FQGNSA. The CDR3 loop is CASSKNSGTGQINEQFF. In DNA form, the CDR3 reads TGTGCCAGCAGCAAAAACAGTGGGACAGGTCAGATCAATGAGCAGTTCTTC.

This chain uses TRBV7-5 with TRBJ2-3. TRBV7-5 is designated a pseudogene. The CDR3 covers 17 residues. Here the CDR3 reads CARSRFLVGDSTDTQYF. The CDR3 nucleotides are TGTGCCAGAAGCCGCTTTTTGGTTGGGGATAGCACAGATACGCAGTATTTT.

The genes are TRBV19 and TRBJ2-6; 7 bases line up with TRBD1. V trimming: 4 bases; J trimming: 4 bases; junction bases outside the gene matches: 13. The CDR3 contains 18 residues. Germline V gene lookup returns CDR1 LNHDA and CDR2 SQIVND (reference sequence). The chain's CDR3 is CASSTGKGANSGANVLTF. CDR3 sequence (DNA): TGTGCCAGTAGTACCGGGAAGGGGGCGAACTCGGGGGCCAACGTCCTGACTTTC.

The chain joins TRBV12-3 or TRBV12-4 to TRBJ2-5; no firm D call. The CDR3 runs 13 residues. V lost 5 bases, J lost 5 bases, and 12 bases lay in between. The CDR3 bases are TGTGCCAGCAGTATACTCGACGCGGAGACCCAGTACTTC. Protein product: CASSILDAETQYF.